Sequencing of this T cell receptor beta chain was carried out in a study of T cells in Graves' hyperthyroidism and ophthalmopathy. Study-wide results and limits: Most expanded thyroid clonotypes above 0.001 recurred in blood.

The germline V gene encodes CDR1 DFQATT and CDR2 SNEGSKA (reference sequence). The CDR3 spans 16 residues. Comment on this clonotype: Its antigen is as yet unknown. A much bigger clone sits one base away, suggesting this may be a read error.

Amplified TCR beta CDR3 regions derived from RNA transcripts. RT-PCR in the first round (using the HTBI primer set) targeted the TCR CDR3. TCRdb re-called the multiplex PCR reads with MiXCR, one entry per CDR3 protein. The data show around 520,000 distinct CDR3 sequences, approximately 15% seen once. Hyperthyroidism, newly diagnosed and lasting under 2 months, affected patients aged 18 to 65. The genes are TRBV20-1 and TRBJ2-1, with 10 bases fitting TRBD2. This sequence was found in a woman younger than 35 with Graves' hyperthyroidism. The specimen was blood. The CDR3 region is CSAEAASGRQYNGQFF. The CDR3 DNA reads TGCAGTGCTGAGGCGGCTAGCGGGAGACAGTACAATGGGCAGTTCTTC.